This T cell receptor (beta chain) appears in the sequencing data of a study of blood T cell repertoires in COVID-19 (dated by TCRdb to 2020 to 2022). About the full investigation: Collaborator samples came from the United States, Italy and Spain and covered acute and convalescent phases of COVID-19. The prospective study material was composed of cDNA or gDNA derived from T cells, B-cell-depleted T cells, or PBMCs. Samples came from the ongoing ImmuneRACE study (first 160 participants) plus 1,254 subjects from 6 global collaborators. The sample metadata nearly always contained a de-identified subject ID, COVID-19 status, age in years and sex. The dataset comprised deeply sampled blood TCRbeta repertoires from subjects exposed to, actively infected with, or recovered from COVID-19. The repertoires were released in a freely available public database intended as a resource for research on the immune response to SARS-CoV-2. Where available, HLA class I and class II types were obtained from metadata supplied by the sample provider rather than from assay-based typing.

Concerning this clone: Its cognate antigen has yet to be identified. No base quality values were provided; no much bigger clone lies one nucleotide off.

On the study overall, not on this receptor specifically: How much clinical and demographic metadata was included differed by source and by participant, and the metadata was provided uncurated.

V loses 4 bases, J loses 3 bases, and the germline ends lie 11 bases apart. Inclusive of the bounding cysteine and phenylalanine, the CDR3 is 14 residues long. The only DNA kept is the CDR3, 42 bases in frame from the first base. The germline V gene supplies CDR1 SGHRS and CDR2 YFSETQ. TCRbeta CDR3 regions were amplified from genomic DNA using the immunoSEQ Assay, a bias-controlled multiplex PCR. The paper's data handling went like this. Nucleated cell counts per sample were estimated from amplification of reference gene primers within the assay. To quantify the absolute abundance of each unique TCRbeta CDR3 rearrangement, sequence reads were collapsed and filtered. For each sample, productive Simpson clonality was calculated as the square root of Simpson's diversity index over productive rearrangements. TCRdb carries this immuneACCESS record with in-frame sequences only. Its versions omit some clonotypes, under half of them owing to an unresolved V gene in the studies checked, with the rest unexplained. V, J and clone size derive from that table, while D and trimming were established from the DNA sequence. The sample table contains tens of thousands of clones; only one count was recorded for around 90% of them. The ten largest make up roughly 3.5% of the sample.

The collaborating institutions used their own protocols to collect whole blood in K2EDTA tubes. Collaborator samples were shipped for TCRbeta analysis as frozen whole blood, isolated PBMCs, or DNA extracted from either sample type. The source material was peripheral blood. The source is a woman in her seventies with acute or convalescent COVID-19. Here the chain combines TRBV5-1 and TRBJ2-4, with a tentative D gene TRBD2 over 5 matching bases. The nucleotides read TGCGCCAGCAGCCGCTCAGCGGACAAAAACATTCAGTACTTC. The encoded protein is CASSRSADKNIQYF.